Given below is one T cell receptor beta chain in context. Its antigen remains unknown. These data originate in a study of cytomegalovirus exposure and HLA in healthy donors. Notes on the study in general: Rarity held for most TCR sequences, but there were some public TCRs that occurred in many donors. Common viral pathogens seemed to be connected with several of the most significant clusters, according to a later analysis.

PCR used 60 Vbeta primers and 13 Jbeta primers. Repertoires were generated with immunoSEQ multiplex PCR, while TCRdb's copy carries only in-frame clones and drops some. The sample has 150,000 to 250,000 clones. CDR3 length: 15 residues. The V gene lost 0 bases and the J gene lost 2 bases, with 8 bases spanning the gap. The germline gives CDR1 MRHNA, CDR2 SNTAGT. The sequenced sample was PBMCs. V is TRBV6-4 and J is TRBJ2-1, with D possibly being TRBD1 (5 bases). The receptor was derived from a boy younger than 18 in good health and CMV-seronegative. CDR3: CASSDSWGPYNEQFF. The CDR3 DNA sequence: TGTGCCAGCAGTGACTCATGGGGCCCCTACAATGAGCAGTTCTTC.